The 27 T cell receptor beta chains below were found in one sample sequenced in a study of post-analysis software for immune sequencing data. General study results and limits: TRBV segments more frequent in patients than in controls numbered about 5 and included TRBV5-6, TRBV5-1 and TRBV20-1.

No cognate antigen is known for these TCRs. Unique molecular identifiers had been added to the TCR beta cDNA libraries. TCRdb analysed the PCR reads with MiXCR anew, one entry per CDR3 protein. The table has some 690,000 distinct CDR3 sequences, 59% seen once. Sequencing used blood. These receptors were collected from a girl aged 2 to 10 with multiple sclerosis.

The chain uses TRBV11-2 and TRBJ2-3; 9 nucleotides agree with TRBD1. V lost 5 bases, J lost 4 bases, and 10 bases stayed unmatched. This CDR3 is 16 amino acids long. Germline loops: CDR1 SGHAT, CDR2 FQNNGV. CDR3 coding DNA: TGTGCCAGCAGCAGGAACAGGGGGCGATCGGCAGATACGCAGTATTTT. Protein: CASSRNRGRSADTQYF. Complete variable domain (other parts from reference TRBV11-2 and TRBJ2-3): EAGVAQSPRYKIIEKRQSVAFWCNPISGHATLYWYQQILGQGPKLLIQFQNNGVVDDSQLPKDRFSAERLKGVDSTLKIQPAKLEDSAVYLCASSRNRGRSADTQYFGPGTRLTVL.

The rearrangement links TRBV15 to TRBJ2-6, with D uncertain. Trimming cost V 3 bases and J 0 bases, with 6 bases left between them. Per the germline V gene, CDR1 is LNHNV and CDR2 is YYDKDF (reference sequence). The CDR3 is made up of 15 amino acids. The CDR3 reads CATSSVTSGANVLTF. The CDR3 coding sequence is TGTGCCACCAGCAGCGTAACCTCTGGGGCCAACGTCCTGACTTTC.

The rearrangement uses TRBV29-1 and TRBJ2-3; D not resolved. Between the trimmed V and J ends, which lost 2 bases and 5 bases, there was a span of 11 bases. Germline values: CDR1 SQVTM, CDR2 ANQGSEA. The CDR3 totals 13 residues. This CDR3 reads CSVEKGMEDTQYF. CDR3 sequence (DNA): TGCAGCGTTGAAAAAGGGATGGAAGATACGCAGTATTTT.

The J gene is TRBJ2-7, the V gene TRBV20-1, with TRBD2 matching over 9 bases. The V and J ends lost 4 bases and 6 bases, in that order; junction bases with no gene match: 7. Germline V lookup: CDR1 DFQATT, CDR2 SNEGSKA (reference sequence). This CDR3 has 13 amino acids. The CDR3: CSATLAGYGEQYF. CDR3 in DNA: TGCAGTGCTACCCTAGCGGGATATGGCGAGCAGTACTTC.

CDR3 DNA: TGTGCCAGCAAGACAGGGCCGAATGAGCAGTTCTTC. Translation: CASKTGPNEQFF. V gene TRBV6-5 combines with J gene TRBJ2-1; TRBD1 matches 7 bases. The length of the CDR3 is 12 residues. CDR1 is MNHEY and CDR2 is SVGAGI in the germline V gene. Trimming at V came to 7 bases and at J to 7 bases, leaving 4 bases not matched to a gene.

This chain joins TRBV6-4 and TRBJ1-1, with a weak D call TRBD1 (6 bases). This CDR3 has 11 residues. Germline values: CDR1 MRHNA, CDR2 SNTAGT. The germline V and J ends were trimmed by 2 bases and 11 bases, with 9 bases remaining between them. Written as DNA, the CDR3 is TGTGCCAGCAGTGACGCAGGGGTGGCTTTCTTT. As protein: CASSDAGVAFF.

V is TRBV25-1 and J is TRBJ2-7; weak D call: TRBD1 (6 bases). Per germline, CDR1 MGHDK and CDR2 SYGVNS. V was trimmed by 1 base and J by 1 base, leaving 11 bases between them. The CDR3 is 15 residues long. This CDR3 is CASSELSTGSYEQYF. The DNA for the CDR3 is TGTGCCAGCAGTGAATTATCGACAGGTTCCTACGAGCAGTACTTC.

The chain carries TRBV6-2 or TRBV6-3 and TRBJ1-4; D is undetermined. The CDR3 length is 16 residues. V lost 4 bases, J lost 5 bases, and 17 bases lay in between. Germline V CDR1 and CDR2: MNHEY, SVGEGT. The CDR3 DNA follows: TGTGCCAGCAGTTCTCTTCGTACAGATAAAAATGAAAAACTGTTTTTT. It specifies CASSSLRTDKNEKLFF.

This chain connects TRBV4-1 to TRBJ1-1, with TRBD1 as a possible D gene (6 bases). Germline lookup yields CDR1 MGHRA and CDR2 YSYEKL. The CDR3 spans 15 residues. The V and J ends lost 3 bases and 0 bases respectively, with 11 bases between them. CDR3 coding DNA: TGCGCCAGCAGCCACCCAGGGGCAGTGAACACTGAAGCTTTCTTT. It translates to CASSHPGAVNTEAFF.

This clonotype was counted ten times or more. The chain carries TRBV7-2 and TRBJ2-1; TRBD2 matches at 7 bases. CDR1 is SGHTA and CDR2 is FQGNSA in the germline V gene. The CDR3 contains 15 residues. V lost 5 bases, J lost 4 bases, and 8 bases stayed unmatched. The CDR3 loop reads CASSPPGLTYNEQFF. Written as DNA, the CDR3 is TGTGCCAGCAGCCCCCCGGGACTAACGTACAATGAGCAGTTCTTC.

The chain employs TRBV20-1 and TRBJ1-4; D remains unclear. This CDR3 comprises 13 residues. The germline V gene encodes CDR1 DFQATT and CDR2 SNEGSKA (reference sequence). Trimming left V 2 bases short and J 4 bases short, with 8 bases between. The CDR3: CSARQDSNEKLFF. DNA for the CDR3: TGCAGTGCTAGACAGGATAGTAATGAAAAACTGTTTTTT.

This clonotype was found a few times. CDR3 in DNA: TGTGCCAGCAGCTTGGTACAGGTCTACGAGCAGTACTTC. It translates to CASSLVQVYEQYF. The rearrangement links TRBV5-5 to TRBJ2-7; TRBD1 is a possible D gene (5 bases). Trimming took off 0 bases at V and 3 bases at J, with 7 bases between the two ends. This CDR3 contains 13 residues. The V gene's germline CDR1 is SGHKS and CDR2 YYEKEE (reference sequence).

V and J are TRBV24-1 and TRBJ2-5; the D gene is possibly TRBD2 (5 bases). The germline CDR1 and CDR2 sequences are KGHDR and SFDVKD. The V and J ends lost 3 bases and 5 bases respectively, with 21 bases between them. The CDR3 sequence is 17 residues long. The CDR3 region is CATSDDAGLPGGETQYF. The CDR3 DNA reads as TGTGCCACCAGTGATGACGCCGGGCTCCCAGGCGGGGAGACCCAGTACTTC.

The genes are TRBV20-1 and TRBJ1-5; D ambiguous. CDR1 and CDR2 from the germline V gene are DFQATT and SNEGSKA (reference sequence). The germline V and J ends were trimmed by 2 bases and 5 bases, with 10 bases remaining between them. The length of the CDR3 is 13 residues. The CDR3 coding sequence is TGCAGTGCTAGACAGGTGGTAGATCAGCCCCAGCATTTT. Its translation is CSARQVVDQPQHF.

This clonotype showed up just a few times. The chain has TRBV6-4 and TRBJ2-3; no clear D. Trimming cost V 2 bases and J 0 bases, with 3 bases left between them. There are 13 residues in the CDR3. CDR1 and CDR2 from the germline V gene are MRHNA and SNTAGT. This CDR3 is CASSDKSTDTQYF. In DNA, the CDR3 is TGTGCCAGCAGTGACAAAAGCACAGATACGCAGTATTTT.

The chain employs TRBV7-2 and TRBJ2-7; the D gene is possibly TRBD1 (5 bases). The CDR3 runs to 13 residues. From germline, CDR1 is SGHTA and CDR2 FQGNSA. V was cut by 4 bases and J by 7 bases, with 14 bases left in between. CDR3 sequence: CASSSGHLYEQYF. The CDR3 DNA is TGTGCCAGCAGCTCCGGACACCTATATGAGCAGTACTTC.

In its sample, this clonotype was seen a few times. V gene TRBV6-5 combines with J gene TRBJ2-5; 7 bases are a match to TRBD1. This CDR3 has 15 residues. Germline CDR1 MNHEY, CDR2 SVGAGI. J lost 3 bases, V lost 2 bases, and 6 bases had no gene match. The CDR3 loop is CASSYASGQKETQYF. CDR3 DNA: TGTGCCAGCAGTTACGCGTCGGGACAGAAAGAGACCCAGTACTTC.

The chain couples TRBV6-2 or TRBV6-3 to TRBJ2-1, with D perhaps given as TRBD1 or TRBD2 (5 bases each). The CDR3 covers 12 residues. Germline CDR1 and CDR2: MNHEY and SVGEGT. V shed 6 bases and J shed 6 bases, with 9 bases lying between them. The CDR3 sequence: CASSHGANEQFF. In DNA, the CDR3 is TGTGCCAGCAGCCACGGGGCCAATGAGCAGTTCTTC.

This clonotype was observed a handful of times. The V gene is TRBV29-1, the J gene TRBJ2-7; D could derive from TRBD1 or TRBD2 (6 bases each). The germline V and J ends were trimmed by 4 bases and 0 bases, with 13 bases remaining between them. Germline loops: CDR1 SQVTM, CDR2 ANQGSEA. CDR3 length: 14 residues. The CDR3 loop reads CSVGGASSSYEQYF. The CDR3 coding sequence is TGCAGCGTTGGGGGGGCCTCGAGCTCCTACGAGCAGTACTTC.

The chain is built from TRBV15 and TRBJ2-1, with 7 bases that match TRBD1. The germline V gene has CDR1 LNHNV and CDR2 YYDKDF (reference sequence). The CDR3 sequence is 12 residues long. Trimming removed 1 base from V and 9 bases from J; junction bases left unmatched: 0. CDR3 DNA sequence: TGTGCCACCAGCAGAGCAGGGGGTGAGCAGTTCTTC. Encoded protein: CATSRAGGEQFF.

This clonotype was counted between two and nine times. The chain is built from TRBV9 and TRBJ2-7, with 10 bases matching TRBD1. Per germline, CDR1 SGDLS and CDR2 YYNGEE. The V segment lost 2 bases and the J segment 3 bases; nucleotides outside the gene matches: 5. The CDR3 runs to 15 residues. The CDR3, as DNA: TGTGCCAGCAGCGTCTCCGGGACAGGGGACTACGAGCAGTACTTC. This encodes CASSVSGTGDYEQYF.

The V and J genes are TRBV12-3 or TRBV12-4 and TRBJ1-1; no clear D gene. V lost 8 bases to trimming and J lost 0 bases, with 7 bases between them. This CDR3 spans 12 amino acids. The CDR3 DNA is TGTGCCAGCGGGAGGATGAACACTGAAGCTTTCTTT. Its protein is CASGRMNTEAFF.

This chain links TRBV7-2 with TRBJ2-5; TRBD2 might be the D (7 bases). Germline CDR1 reads SGHTA; CDR2 reads FQGNSA. The V and J ends lost 0 bases and 0 bases respectively, with 14 bases between them. The CDR3 covers 17 residues. The CDR3 bases are TGTGCCAGCAGCTTAGCCCGGGGGGCTAAGTACCAAGAGACCCAGTACTTC. Encoded protein: CASSLARGAKYQETQYF.

This chain uses TRBV15 with TRBJ2-7; D unclear. CDR1 is LNHNV, CDR2 YYDKDF, per germline (reference sequence). The CDR3 totals 14 residues. Between the trimmed V and J ends, which lost 2 bases and 2 bases, there was a span of 10 bases. As DNA, the CDR3 is TGTGCCACCAGCAGAAACGGGCCAACCTACGAGCAGTACTTC. It yields the protein CATSRNGPTYEQYF.

This clonotype was seen a handful of times. V gene TRBV12-3 or TRBV12-4 combines with J gene TRBJ2-3; weak D call: TRBD2 (6 bases). The CDR3 runs 12 residues. V gave up 3 bases and J gave up 9 bases, with 10 bases separating them. CDR3 nucleotides: TGTGCCAGCAGTTTCACTGCGGGGACGCAGTATTTT. Translating gives CASSFTAGTQYF.

This clonotype came up once. This chain links TRBV7-2 with TRBJ1-2; D may be TRBD1 (5 bases). From germline, CDR1 is SGHTA and CDR2 FQGNSA. There are 12 residues in the CDR3. V was trimmed by 5 bases and J by 9 bases, leaving 13 bases between them. The CDR3 DNA is TGTGCCAGCAGCAGAGCAGGGAGAAGCTACACCTTC. Translating gives CASSRAGRSYTF.

This clonotype was counted only a few times. J is TRBJ2-5 and V is TRBV29-1, with D uncertain. Germline lookup yields CDR1 SQVTM and CDR2 ANQGSEA. The CDR3 is 15 residues long. Trimming cost V 5 bases and J 0 bases, with 16 bases left between them. The CDR3 sequence is CSVQGTNEYQETQYF. The CDR3 nucleotides read TGCAGCGTTCAAGGAACTAACGAATACCAAGAGACCCAGTACTTC.